This T cell receptor (beta chain) was profiled in a study of T-cell memory formation after mild COVID-19. A single count supports this clonotype. No antigen is known for it. TCRdb analysed the 5' RACE reads with MiXCR anew, one entry per CDR3 protein. The data show 580,000 or so distinct CDR3 sequences, around 15% seen once. General study findings and limits: Whether day 37 second-wave clones are SARS-CoV-2-specific was not confirmed. Later expanders leaned CD4+, whereas clones that contracted between day 15 and 85 were balanced CD4/CD8. Within pre-infection memory, some responding clones were found, suggesting cross-reactive memory joined.

Looked up from germline, CDR1 is SGDLS and CDR2 is YYNGEE. Trimming pared 3 bases from V and 2 bases from J, leaving 15 bases between. The CDR3 is 16 amino acids. The chain combines TRBV9 with TRBJ2-1; perhaps D is TRBD1 or TRBD2 (6 bases each). Sequencing input: PBMCs or a T cell subset sorted from them (not recorded which). This TCR was sampled from an adult woman who had mild COVID-19 (a few samples of this study predate the infection). Cell type and time point are not known. The CDR3 sequence is CASSGGASDPYNEQFF. For the CDR3, the DNA is TGTGCCAGCAGCGGGGGGGCTAGCGATCCCTACAATGAGCAGTTCTTC.